The 7 T cell receptor beta chains below come from one sample, sequenced in a study of T cells in tumors after PD-1 blockade (dated by TCRdb to between 2018 and 2021). What the time point label conveys for this sample: before anti-PD-1 therapy. Libraries were constructed by the immunoSEQ multiplex PCR assay. Imported from immuneACCESS, the table was reduced by TCRdb to in-frame sequences with V and J called. These copies leave out some clones; in studies compared against another copy, an unresolved V gene accounts for under half, and the cause of the remainder is not known. Recorded for this sample are roughly 59,000 clones; over 75% of them occurred a single time. The biggest ten clones account for 13% of the sample. Sequences were derived from PBMCs, sampled before anti-PD-1 treatment. The receptors shown here come from a human donor with basal cell carcinoma.

The chain employs TRBV7-8 and TRBJ1-2, with 7 bases aligning to TRBD1. CDR1 is SGHVS, CDR2 FQNEAQ, per germline. CDR3 length: 13 residues. The J segment lost 4 bases and the V segment lost 5 bases, leaving 4 bases of the junction unmatched. CDR3 nucleotides: TGTGCCAGCAGCCCGACAGGGCTCTATGGCTACACCTTC. Protein sequence: CASSPTGLYGYTF.

There are a few counts of this clone. The V and J genes are TRBV3-1 (or the pseudogene TRBV3-2) and TRBJ1-1; TRBD1 might be the D (6 bases). Germline CDR1 is LGHDT and CDR2 is YNNKEL (reference sequence). V was clipped by 0 bases and J by 2 bases, with 10 bases between them. This CDR3 contains 15 residues. The CDR3 DNA reads TGTGCCAGCAGCCAAGAGGGGGCCCGAAACACTGAAGCTTTCTTT. Protein product: CASSQEGARNTEAFF.

This sequence joins TRBV5-1 and TRBJ2-1; tentative D call: TRBD2 (6 bases). Germline CDR1 and CDR2: SGHRS and YFSETQ. This CDR3 is built from 14 residues. The V end lost 5 bases, the J end lost 4 bases, and 13 bases lay between the germline ends. This chain's CDR3 is CASRRTTDYNEQFF. The CDR3 DNA follows: TGCGCCAGCAGAAGGACTACGGATTACAATGAGCAGTTCTTC.

The chain employs TRBV12-3 or TRBV12-4 and TRBJ1-1; D is undetermined. Trimming stripped 3 bases from V and 1 base from J, with 6 bases between. This CDR3 region has 13 residues. In DNA, the CDR3 is TGTGCCAGCAGTTTGGTCCCGAACACTGAAGCTTTCTTT. Translated, it gives CASSLVPNTEAFF.

This sequence joins TRBV3-1 (or the pseudogene TRBV3-2) and TRBJ2-7; D possibly corresponds to TRBD2 (5 bases). Germline CDR1 is LGHDT and CDR2 is YNNKEL (reference sequence). V was clipped by 2 bases and J by 2 bases, with 10 bases between them. CDR3 length: 14 amino acids. CDR3 loop: CASSQSGSPYEQYF. CDR3 nucleotides: TGTGCCAGCAGCCAATCGGGGTCCCCCTACGAGCAGTACTTC.

This chain joins TRBV19 and TRBJ1-4; no clear D. Germline CDR1 reads LNHDA; CDR2 reads SQIVND (reference sequence). This CDR3 region has 14 residues. Trimming left V 3 bases short and J 7 bases short, with 12 bases between. The CDR3 coding sequence is TGTGCCAGTAGTATCATAGGAAAGGGTGAAAAACTGTTTTTT. Amino acids: CASSIIGKGEKLFF.

The chain recombines TRBV30 with TRBJ2-2, with a weak D call TRBD1 (5 bases). This CDR3 is 16 amino acids long. The V and J ends lost 2 bases and 3 bases respectively, with 16 bases between them. Per germline, CDR1 GTSNPN and CDR2 SVGIG (reference sequence). This CDR3 is CAWSYPRGTHTGELFF. CDR3 coding DNA: TGTGCCTGGAGTTATCCTAGGGGAACACACACCGGGGAGCTGTTTTTT. Together with reference TRBV30 and TRBJ2-2, the CDR3 gives the full variable domain: SQTIHQWPATLVQPVGSPLSLECTVEGTSNPNLYWYRQAAGRGLQLLFYSVGIGQISSEVPQNLSASRPQDRQFILSSKKLLLSDSGFYLCAWSYPRGTHTGELFFGEGSRLTVL.